Listed here are 8 T cell receptor beta chains from one sample, sequenced in a study of radiotherapy plus CTLA-4 blockade in lung cancer. Generated by immunoSEQ multiplex PCR, the TCRdb table keeps only in-frame clones and is missing some. The sample consists of around 100,000 clones, around 79% of them appearing once. This specimen consisted of peripheral blood, obtained from a patient treated with radiotherapy plus ipilimumab. All receptors derive from a human donor with non-small cell lung cancer who had a partial response to radiotherapy plus ipilimumab. Some clones in this sample may be carry-over from other donors' samples.

This clone was counted once. V and J are TRBV13 and TRBJ1-3; the match to TRBD1 covers 9 bases. Per germline, CDR1 PRHDT and CDR2 FYEKMQ (reference sequence). The CDR3 covers 16 residues. V was pared by 4 bases and J by 2 bases, with 6 bases of the junction left unmatched. Written as DNA, the CDR3 is TGTGCCAGCAGCTACGTTCGGACAGGGGCTGGAAACACCATATATTTT. This codes for CASSYVRTGAGNTIYF.

This rearrangement joins TRBV6-1 to TRBJ2-5; 7 nucleotides agree with TRBD1. There are 14 residues in the CDR3. Germline V gene data show CDR1 as MNHNS and CDR2 as SASEGT. Trimming cost V 6 bases and J 5 bases; bases outside gene matches: 9. The CDR3 here is CASSLRTGMETQYF. CDR3 coding DNA: TGTGCCAGCAGCCTCCGGACAGGCATGGAGACCCAGTACTTC.

The chain links TRBV5-6 to TRBJ2-5; 9 bases map to TRBD1. The trim removed 6 bases at V and 4 bases at J, leaving 10 bases unmatched. The CDR3 contains 15 residues. CDR1 and CDR2 from the germline V gene are SGHDT and YYEEEE. CDR3 amino acids: CASTRTGQGPETQYF. The CDR3 DNA is TGTGCCAGCACCCGGACGGGACAGGGCCCAGAGACCCAGTACTTC. Filled out from reference TRBV5-6 and TRBJ2-5, the complete variable domain reads DAGVTQSPTHLIKTRGQQVTLRCSPKSGHDTVSWYQQALGQGPQFIFQYYEEEERQRGNFPDRFSGHQFPNYSSELNVNALLLGDSALYLCASTRTGQGPETQYFGPGTRLLVL.

Written as DNA, the CDR3 is TGTGCCAGCAGGCAGGGGCTATACGAGCAGTACTTC. This encodes CASRQGLYEQYF. The J gene is TRBJ2-7, the V gene TRBV6-1, with D tentatively TRBD1 (6 bases). Germline V gene data show CDR1 as MNHNS and CDR2 as SASEGT. Deletions cut 6 bases from V and 4 bases from J, with 10 bases between. The CDR3 is made up of 12 amino acids.

This chain joins TRBV10-1 and TRBJ1-1, with D possibly being TRBD1 (6 bases). Germline V gives CDR1 WNHNN, CDR2 SYGVQD (reference sequence). The CDR3 has 13 residues. V lost 5 bases and J lost 11, with 18 bases in between. The CDR3 sequence is CASSSSGASTAFF. The CDR3 DNA sequence: TGCGCCAGCAGTTCGTCAGGGGCAAGCACGGCTTTCTTT.

This chain joins TRBV2 and TRBJ2-1, with 10 bases that match TRBD2. Trimming removed 2 bases from V and 15 bases from J; junction bases left unmatched: 7. CDR1 is SNHLY, CDR2 FYNNEI, per germline. CDR3 length: 13 residues. CDR3 in amino acids: CASSELAGVPRFF. The CDR3 region has the DNA TGTGCCAGCAGTGAACTAGCGGGAGTCCCACGGTTCTTC.

This clone was observed a handful of times. V gene TRBV19 combines with J gene TRBJ2-6, with unresolved D. The germline V and J ends were trimmed by 5 bases and 4 bases, with 9 bases remaining between them. The CDR3 loop spans 14 amino acids. Germline V lookup: CDR1 LNHDA, CDR2 SQIVND (reference sequence). This CDR3 reads CASSPQAGANVLTF. DNA of the CDR3: TGTGCCAGTAGTCCTCAGGCAGGGGCCAACGTCCTGACTTTC.

In this sample, this clone turned up a few times. This chain links TRBV11-2 with TRBJ1-2; maybe TRBD1 (5 bases). Trimming cost V 4 bases and J 3 bases, with 15 bases left between them. The CDR3 runs 15 residues. Germline lookup yields CDR1 SGHAT and CDR2 FQNNGV. The CDR3 here is CASSSALRAHYGYTF. The CDR3 bases are TGTGCCAGCAGCTCCGCGCTCAGGGCCCACTATGGCTACACCTTC.